One TCR beta chain is described in this entry. Which antigen it targets is not known. Base qualities are not provided; no much larger clone lies one nucleotide away. These data are taken from a study of T cells in Graves' hyperthyroidism and ophthalmopathy (dated 2019 in TCRdb). Background on the whole study: TCR V-J signatures able to tell the groups apart were searched for in a discovery cohort of 90 to 100 patients, of whom 43 had Graves' ophthalmopathy and around 57 had stable Graves' hyperthyroidism. Prospective prediction of ophthalmopathy was tested in an independent validation cohort of fewer than 20 hyperthyroidism patients and some 17 patients who later progressed to ophthalmopathy. The roughly 91 discovery patients were randomly divided into training and test sets at a 7:3 ratio. In several Graves' hyperthyroidism patients, the study also compared T-cell repertoires from thyroid tissue with T-cell repertoires from blood. After sampling, hyperthyroidism patients received methimazole starting at 30 mg daily, and ophthalmopathy patients received high-dose intravenous methylprednisolone. TCR Vbeta CDR3 sequencing of around 130 peripheral blood samples (about 45 ophthalmopathy, around 80 hyperthyroidism and around 17 progressor patients) is reported in the paper.

The germline V gene supplies CDR1 SNHLY and CDR2 FYNNEI. Inclusive of the bounding cysteine and phenylalanine, the CDR3 is 14 residues long. Only CDR3 DNA is held: 42 bases, read in frame from base 1. V is reduced by 5 bases and J by 3 bases, leaving a spacing of 11 bases between them. A patient counted as having stable Graves' hyperthyroidism if no progression to ophthalmopathy occurred over 18 months of follow-up. The hyperthyroidism patients were between 18 and 65 years old and newly diagnosed, with a disease duration of less than 2 months. The study excluded patients with uncontrolled infections, other autoimmune diseases, pregnancy or lactation. Diagnoses were based on clinical symptoms, serum thyroxine and TRAb, thyroid ultrasound and orbital computed tomography. Trizol reagent was used to extract total RNA, and RNA quality was then checked on an Agilent 2100 Bioanalyzer. Amplification of TCR beta CDR3 regions was carried out from RNA transcripts. The first round of RT-PCR for the TCR CDR3 was performed with the HTBI primer set and the Qiagen OneStep RT-PCR kit. Libraries were constructed in a second round of multiplex PCR, after which size selection and purification were carried out. Paired-end sequencing of the libraries was performed with 100 bp reads on an Illumina HiSeq2000. The authors' pipeline ran thus. SOAPnuke was used to process the raw data, throwing out any read that contained adapters or uncalled bases, had a mean Phred below 15, or lacked an exact constant-primer or identifier match. High-quality paired reads were merged with COPE v1.2.5, and unique nucleotide sequences were defined as clonotypes. MiTCR v1.1 was used to align the clonotypes against IMGT TRBV, TRBD and TRBJ reference segments. Analysis was restricted to V-J combinations with a frequency above 0.0001, which covered approximately 99% of repertoires. The TCS score was defined as F50 (clonal expansion) divided by E x V (chaos), with BLOSUM62-based TCRdist calculated between CDR3 peptides within each V-J. Welch's t-statistics and random forest reduced around 510 V-J features to 13, which were used in a naive Bayes classifier (R e1071). Thyroid-blood repertoire similarity was quantified with the Morisita-Horn index. The public reads were reanalyzed by TCRdb: fastp trimming at Q25, MiXCR alignment, in-frame beta chains only. Merged by CDR3 protein, the rows form single entries marked with the most common genes and DNA. The V and J calls reflect TCRdb's pipeline rather than the authors' work. The sample has approximately 49,000 distinct CDR3 sequences on record, approximately 50% of them singletons. Under 35% of the sample comes from the top ten.

What the work shows at the level of the full study, not this receptor alone: In validation, the model predicted progression to ophthalmopathy a median of 6.5 months before onset, with roughly 70% sensitivity and more than 72% specificity. Most expanded thyroid clonotypes (frequency above 0.001) were also found in blood, which suggests that blood repertoires may mirror thyroid immune responses. A 13 V-J signature model separated ophthalmopathy from stable hyperthyroidism, with around 90% sensitivity and roughly 82% specificity in cross-validation and 80%/75% in testing. Sample size was not statistically predetermined, and blinding of investigators to group allocation was not performed.

The sequence came from a man between 18 and 29 years old with Graves' hyperthyroidism. Sample: peripheral blood or thyroid tissue (not recorded which). The chain employs TRBV2 and TRBJ1-5, with the identity of the D gene unclear. The DNA sequence is TGTGCCAGCAGTAGGTCTCAGAACAATCAGCCCCAGCATTTT. Its protein reads: CASSRSQNNQPQHF.